A single sample gave rise to the 27 T cell receptor beta chains below, sequenced in a study of T cells after yellow fever vaccination (dated by TCRdb to between 2018 and 2020). Preparation of the library involved 5' RACE. The sample was run on an Illumina NovaSeq 6000. TCRdb handled the public reads itself, with Q25 trimming in fastp and clone calling in MiXCR, and kept productive beta chains. Identical CDR3 proteins give one entry, which carries the most common genes and DNA. In this sample the table shows 300,000 to 350,000 distinct CDR3 sequences, approximately 4% of which occur a single time. The top ten clonotypes cover approximately 24% of the sample. Interpreted using the paper, the treatment or condition label stands for: live attenuated yellow fever vaccine strain. The sample was PBMCs, taken 5 days after the yellow fever booster vaccination. These receptors came from a man aged 18 to 29 who received the YFV17D yellow fever vaccine.

This clonotype showed up just a few times. The chain carries TRBV11-3 and TRBJ2-1; D is possibly TRBD2 (6 bases). Germline values: CDR1 SGHNT, CDR2 YENEEA. The CDR3 is 15 residues long. V was pared by 5 bases and J by 5 bases, with 16 bases between. The DNA of the CDR3 is TGTGCCAGCAGCCCCCGGGCTCCGGGAGACAATGAGCAGTTCTTC. It specifies CASSPRAPGDNEQFF.

This clonotype was seen a few times. The chain joins TRBV6-2 or TRBV6-3 to TRBJ2-3; D is unclear. CDR1 MNHEY and CDR2 SVGEGT come from the germline V gene. The CDR3 runs 12 residues. The ends were cut back, 8 bases at V and 1 base at J, with 7 bases in the middle. CDR3: CASALRTDTQYF. In DNA form, the CDR3 reads TGTGCCAGCGCGCTCCGCACAGATACGCAGTATTTT.

This clonotype was detected only a few times. Written as DNA, the CDR3 is TGCGCCAGCAGCGTAGACAGAGGTTCACCCCTCCACTTT. Translating gives CASSVDRGSPLHF. The genes are TRBV5-1 and TRBJ1-6, with D tentatively TRBD1 (5 bases). Germline CDR1 SGHRS, CDR2 YFSETQ. V was cut by 4 bases and J by 9 bases, with 11 bases left in between. The CDR3 has 13 residues.

This clonotype was counted ten times or more. The gene calls are TRBV6-2 or TRBV6-3 and TRBJ1-1; D gene unclear. The CDR3 extends over 13 amino acids. Per the germline V gene, CDR1 is MNHEY and CDR2 is SVGEGT. V was shortened by 7 bases and J by 1 base, with 10 bases between the two germline ends. CDR3 protein: CASTTWQNTEAFF. The CDR3, as DNA: TGTGCCAGCACTACCTGGCAGAACACTGAAGCTTTCTTT.

The chain has TRBV18 and TRBJ2-3; unclear D gene. Germline V lookup: CDR1 KGHSH, CDR2 LQKENI. V dropped 2 bases and J dropped 2 bases, with 5 bases sitting between them. The CDR3 is 13 residues long. CDR3 sequence (DNA): TGTGCCAGCTCACCAATGGCCACAGATACGCAGTATTTT. Its protein is CASSPMATDTQYF.

This clonotype was counted at least ten times. The chain couples TRBV7-9 to TRBJ2-1; TRBD1 agrees at 8 bases. Germline CDR1 is SEHNR and CDR2 is FQNEAQ (reference sequence). This CDR3 contains 19 residues. The V and J ends lost 2 bases and 5 bases, in that order; junction bases with no gene match: 17. For the CDR3, the DNA is TGTGCCAGCAGCTTAAGTTGGGACAGGATACCGATTGGGGACAATGAGCAGTTCTTC. Translation: CASSLSWDRIPIGDNEQFF. The full variable domain, rest sourced from reference TRBV7-9 and TRBJ2-1, is DTGVSQNPRHKITKRGQNVTFRCDPISEHNRLYWYRQTLGQGPEFLTYFQNEAQLEKSRLLSDRFSAERPKGSFSTLEIQRTEQGDSAMYLCASSLSWDRIPIGDNEQFFGPGTRLTVL.

This clonotype showed up just a few times. CDR3 protein: CSAISIRGSTDTQYF. CDR3 DNA: TGCAGTGCTATCTCCATCCGGGGGTCCACAGATACGCAGTATTTT. The gene calls are TRBV20-1 and TRBJ2-3; D is perhaps TRBD2 (6 bases). Deletions cut 4 bases from V and 2 bases from J, with 16 bases between. Germline loops: CDR1 DFQATT, CDR2 SNEGSKA (reference sequence). The CDR3 consists of 15 residues.

This clonotype was detected a few times. The chain links TRBV28 to TRBJ1-6, with a weak D call TRBD1 (6 bases). V was shortened by 3 bases and J by 10 bases, with 16 bases between the two germline ends. CDR3 length equals 15 residues. Germline V gene sequence: CDR1 MDHEN, CDR2 SYDVKM. The CDR3 DNA sequence: TGTGCCAGCAGTTTTTTTGGAACAGGGCCCTCACCCCTCCACTTT. Encoded protein: CASSFFGTGPSPLHF.

This clonotype was picked up a small number of times. V is TRBV19 and J is TRBJ2-2; D uncertain. The CDR3 totals 14 residues. V was cut by 5 bases and J by 0 bases, with 7 bases left in between. The germline gives CDR1 LNHDA, CDR2 SQIVND (reference sequence). The CDR3 DNA is TGTGCCAGTAGTTTAAGATCGAACACCGGGGAGCTGTTTTTT. Protein product: CASSLRSNTGELFF.

In this sample, this clonotype turned up many times. The chain has TRBV6-1 and TRBJ2-7; D unclear. This CDR3 is built from 14 residues. Between the trimmed V and J ends, which lost 2 bases and 4 bases, there was a span of 12 bases. The germline gives CDR1 MNHNS, CDR2 SASEGT. The CDR3 DNA is TGTGCCAGCAGTGAAAGCGTGCAGGCTTACGAGCAGTACGTC. The encoded protein is CASSESVQAYEQYV.

CDR3 sequence: CASSERDRIRSPLHF. The CDR3 nucleotides read TGTGCCAGCAGTGAGAGGGACAGGATACGTTCACCCCTCCACTTT. The genes are TRBV6-1 and TRBJ1-6, with 8 bases that match TRBD1. Germline V gives CDR1 MNHNS, CDR2 SASEGT. The CDR3 has 15 amino acids. The trim removed 3 bases at V and 9 bases at J, leaving 7 bases unmatched.

This clonotype was detected many times. CDR3 bases: TGCGCCAGCAGCCAAGAACTGCACAATGAGCAGTTCTTC. Translating it yields CASSQELHNEQFF. The V call is TRBV4-3, the J call TRBJ2-1, with D unresolved. V lost 0 bases to trimming and J lost 5 bases, with 5 bases between them. Germline V gene sequence: CDR1 LGHNA, CDR2 YSLEER. The CDR3 loop spans 13 amino acids.

This clonotype was found many times. The rearrangement links TRBV21-1 to TRBJ2-5; the table assigns TRBD1, which was not confirmed against the DNA. TRBV21-1 is deemed a pseudogene. The CDR3 is 17 residues long. CDR3 in amino acids: CASSSVPGREYQETQYF. The CDR3 bases are TGTGCCAGCAGTTCGGTCCCGGGCCGGGAGTACCAAGAGACCCAGTACTTC.

This clonotype was seen a few times. The gene calls are TRBV10-3 and TRBJ1-2; D gene unclear. The CDR3 extends over 13 amino acids. Germline V gene lookup returns CDR1 ENHRY and CDR2 SYGVKD. V gave up 10 bases and J gave up 4 bases, with 16 bases separating them. The DNA of the CDR3 is TGTGCCACCAGGACTGACCGAAGCTATGGCTACACCTTC. Protein product: CATRTDRSYGYTF.

This clonotype was detected a few times. This chain joins TRBV7-2 and TRBJ2-5; the D gene is possibly TRBD1 (6 bases). CDR3 length equals 15 residues. The germline V gene has CDR1 SGHTA and CDR2 FQGNSA. V dropped 4 bases and J dropped 1 base, with 13 bases sitting between them. In nucleotides, the CDR3 is TGTGCCAGCAGCTCACCTGGACAGACCCAAGAGACCCAGTACTTC. This sequence encodes CASSSPGQTQETQYF.

The rearrangement links TRBV7-2 to TRBJ2-3; D not resolved. The V end was cut by 5 bases, the J end by 4 bases, with 16 bases between. The CDR3 covers 15 residues. Germline CDR1 SGHTA, CDR2 FQGNSA. The CDR3 loop is CASSQNSPPADTQYF. The CDR3 nucleotides are TGTGCCAGCAGCCAAAACTCTCCCCCCGCAGATACGCAGTATTTT.

This clonotype was counted only a few times. J is TRBJ2-3 and V is TRBV30; 15 bases line up with TRBD2. Germline V gene lookup returns CDR1 GTSNPN and CDR2 SVGIG (reference sequence). The CDR3 spans 15 residues. Losses at the gene ends were 2 bases for V and 6 bases for J; bases not matched to a gene: 3. The CDR3 DNA sequence: TGTGCCTGGAGTCCAGGGACTAGCGGGGGGGATACGCAGTATTTT. Protein sequence: CAWSPGTSGGDTQYF.

V usage is TRBV6-1 and J usage is TRBJ2-7, with 7 bases lining up with TRBD2. The germline CDR1 and CDR2 sequences are MNHNS and SASEGT. The ends lost 3 bases at V and 7 bases at J; junction bases unmatched: 12. The CDR3 spans 15 residues. The CDR3 DNA is TGTGCCAGCAGTGACGGGGGGTCGCTATTTCGGGAGCAGTACGTC. Its translation: CASSDGGSLFREQYV.

This clonotype came up a few times. CDR3 nucleotides: TGTGCCTGGAGAGCGACGGGGGCCGGGGAGCTGTTTTTT. Its translation is CAWRATGAGELFF. The V call is TRBV30, the J call TRBJ2-2; D might be TRBD2 (6 bases). Trimming stripped 3 bases from V and 6 bases from J, with 11 bases between. The CDR3 is made up of 13 amino acids. The V gene's germline CDR1 is GTSNPN and CDR2 SVGIG (reference sequence).

For the CDR3, the DNA is TGTGCCAGCAGCTTGTCGGTAACGGAAAGATCTAACTATGGCTACACCTTC. Protein: CASSLSVTERSNYGYTF. V is TRBV5-5 and J is TRBJ1-2, with no clear D. Germline CDR1 is SGHKS and CDR2 is YYEKEE (reference sequence). This CDR3 is 17 amino acids long. Trimming took 1 base from V and 0 from J, leaving 16 bases between them.

This chain joins TRBV27 and TRBJ1-4, with TRBD1 as a possible D gene (6 bases). Trimming stripped 1 base from V and 5 bases from J, with 14 bases between. The CDR3 loop spans 16 amino acids. Germline CDR1 and CDR2: MNHEY and SMNVEV (reference sequence). CDR3 protein: CASSLYGGMANEKLFF. For the CDR3, the DNA is TGTGCCAGCAGTTTATATGGGGGCATGGCAAATGAAAAACTGTTTTTT.

This clonotype was seen a handful of times. This chain connects TRBV7-9 to TRBJ2-7; TRBD1 aligns across 7 bases. This CDR3 is 15 amino acids long. V lost 1 base and J lost 5; bases outside the gene matches: 8. CDR1 is SEHNR, CDR2 FQNEAQ, per germline (reference sequence). The CDR3 loop is CASSLERQGDNEQYV. The DNA of the CDR3 is TGTGCCAGCAGCTTAGAGAGACAGGGTGATAACGAGCAGTACGTC.

The chain recombines TRBV4-1 with TRBJ2-2; D is undetermined. V dropped 1 base and J dropped 1 base, with 7 bases sitting between them. Per the germline V gene, CDR1 is MGHRA and CDR2 is YSYEKL. The length of the CDR3 is 15 residues. For the CDR3, the DNA is TGCGCCAGCAGCCAAGCGTGGGTGAACACCGGGGAGCTGTTTTTT. Amino acid sequence: CASSQAWVNTGELFF.

This clonotype was seen a handful of times. The chain joins TRBV12-3 or TRBV12-4 to TRBJ2-7; 9 nucleotides agree with TRBD2. J gave up 2 bases and V 5 bases, and 7 bases lay outside the gene matches. CDR3 length: 15 residues. CDR3 sequence: CASSQASGEPYEQYF. The CDR3 DNA reads TGTGCCAGCAGTCAGGCTAGCGGGGAACCCTACGAGCAGTACTTC.

This clonotype has a count of ten or more. The chain recombines TRBV7-9 with TRBJ2-3; possibly TRBD2 for D (5 bases). The CDR3 sequence is 13 residues long. V lost 6 bases and J 5 bases, leaving 12 bases between the germline ends. Germline CDR1 and CDR2: SEHNR and FQNEAQ (reference sequence). CDR3 sequence reads: CASRLGSGDTQYF. CDR3 in DNA: TGTGCCAGCAGACTAGGGTCCGGAGATACGCAGTATTTT.

This clonotype has more than one count but fewer than ten. The chain carries TRBV7-9 and TRBJ2-5; 9 nucleotides align to TRBD1. The CDR3 contains 15 residues. The V and J ends lost 4 bases and 4 bases, in that order; junction bases with no gene match: 7. Germline assignment: CDR1 SEHNR and CDR2 FQNEAQ (reference sequence). CDR3 protein: CASSWLTGGGETQYF. In nucleotides, the CDR3 is TGTGCCAGCAGCTGGTTGACAGGGGGGGGAGAGACCCAGTACTTC. The whole variable domain, filled in from reference TRBV7-9 and TRBJ2-5, reads DTGVSQNPRHKITKRGQNVTFRCDPISEHNRLYWYRQTLGQGPEFLTYFQNEAQLEKSRLLSDRFSAERPKGSFSTLEIQRTEQGDSAMYLCASSWLTGGGETQYFGPGTRLLVL.

This clonotype was observed many times. The chain employs TRBV27 and TRBJ1-2; D is ambiguous. This CDR3 contains 14 residues. V was shortened by 0 bases and J by 8 bases, with 13 bases between the two germline ends. Germline loops: CDR1 MNHEY, CDR2 SMNVEV (reference sequence). CDR3 in DNA: TGTGCCAGCAGTTTATCCGGGAGGTGGGAGGGCTACACCTTC. Its protein is CASSLSGRWEGYTF.